These 23 T cell receptor beta chains originate from one sample sequenced in a study of molecular identifiers for immune sequencing clone quantification (dated by TCRdb to between 2018 and 2020). Library preparation employed PCR. The sequencing machine was an Illumina HiSeq 4000. Starting from the raw public reads, TCRdb applied fastp trimming at Q25, assembled clones with MiXCR and retained in-frame beta chains. Entries that share a CDR3 protein sequence are merged under the most common genes and DNA. The table for this sample lists 300,000 to 400,000 distinct CDR3 sequences; 20% to 25% of them were counted only once. The top ten clonotypes cover roughly 0.86% of the sample. Sequenced sample: naive CD8+ T cells from blood, with Jurkat cell RNA spiked in. In the paper's terms, the cell subset or site label means: FACS-sorted CD8+CD4-CCR7+CD45RA+ naive T cells. The receptors shown here come from a human donor in good health. Some libraries in this study had Jurkat cell RNA spiked in.

This clonotype was found many times. This chain joins TRBV2 and TRBJ2-3; TRBD1 might be the D (5 bases). The ends were cut back, 7 bases at V and 2 bases at J, with 16 bases in the middle. CDR1 is SNHLY, CDR2 FYNNEI, per germline. The CDR3 is 15 residues long. CDR3 coding DNA: TGTGCCAGCACCCCACCGACAGACCCCACAGATACGCAGTATTTT. Translated: CASTPPTDPTDTQYF.

In its sample, this clonotype was seen many times. The gene calls are TRBV29-1 and TRBJ1-4, with D unresolved. Germline V gene lookup returns CDR1 SQVTM and CDR2 ANQGSEA. V was clipped by 1 base and J by 4 bases, with 10 bases between them. The length of the CDR3 is 14 residues. CDR3 amino acids: CSVEAPGHNEKLFF. Here the CDR3 DNA reads TGCAGCGTTGAAGCCCCTGGTCATAATGAAAAACTGTTTTTT.

In its sample, this clonotype was seen a few times. This rearrangement joins TRBV9 to TRBJ2-1, with 13 bases identical to TRBD2. Germline V gene sequence: CDR1 SGDLS, CDR2 YYNGEE. V gave up 0 bases and J gave up 8 bases; unmatched junction bases: 2. The CDR3 totals 15 residues. CDR3 sequence reads: CASSVAGLAGDEQFF. The CDR3 DNA reads as TGTGCCAGCAGCGTAGCTGGACTAGCGGGAGATGAGCAGTTCTTC.

This clonotype has at least ten counts. The rearrangement uses TRBV19 and TRBJ1-1; no reliable D call. CDR3 length: 13 amino acids. In germline, CDR1 is LNHDA, CDR2 SQIVND (reference sequence). The V end was cut by 3 bases, the J end by 6 bases, with 11 bases between. The CDR3 is CASSIAGVAEAFF. The DNA of the CDR3 is TGTGCCAGTAGTATTGCGGGAGTCGCTGAAGCTTTCTTT.

About this clonotype itself: Since a much larger clone is just one base distant, this may be a read error. The chain recombines TRBV6-2 or TRBV6-3 with TRBJ2-5; 9 bases agree with TRBD1. CDR1 is MNHEY and CDR2 is SVGEGT in the germline V gene. There are 17 residues in the CDR3. The CDR3 reads CASSYSPRDRDQETPYF. As DNA, the CDR3 is TGTGCCAGCAGTTACTCGCCTAGGGACAGGGACCAAGAGACCCCGTACTTC.

A note on this clonotype: The junction departs from germline at one end; a sequencing error may be responsible. The rearrangement joins TRBV9 to TRBJ2-1; 10 nucleotides align to TRBD2. CDR3 length equals 16 residues. The germline V gene has CDR1 SGDLS and CDR2 YYNGEE. This CDR3 is CASSVGLAGSLNELFF. The CDR3 nucleotides read TGTGCCAGCAGCGTAGGACTAGCGGGTTCTCTCAATGAGCTGTTCTTC.

This clonotype was seen repeatedly, ten times or more. The CDR3 region is CSAKTGTGVPNYGYTF. The CDR3 bases are TGCAGTGCCAAAACCGGGACAGGGGTTCCTAACTATGGCTACACCTTC. This chain connects TRBV20-1 to TRBJ1-2; 10 bases are shared with TRBD1. This CDR3 is 16 amino acids long. The V gene's germline CDR1 is DFQATT and CDR2 SNEGSKA (reference sequence). The V gene end was trimmed by 6 bases and the J gene end by 0 bases; junction bases not matched to a gene: 10.

This clonotype was detected many times. The chain couples TRBV4-1 to TRBJ1-5, with TRBD1 as a possible D gene (5 bases). CDR1 and CDR2 (germline): MGHRA, YSYEKL. The germline V and J ends were trimmed by 1 base and 0 bases, with 7 bases remaining between them. This CDR3 comprises 15 residues. CDR3 nucleotides: TGCGCCAGCAGCCAAGGAAGGGGTAGCAATCAGCCCCAGCATTTT. As protein: CASSQGRGSNQPQHF.

This clonotype appeared once. A much larger clonotype is one base distant, so this may be a read error. The V and J genes are TRBV28 and TRBJ2-3; tentatively, D is TRBD1 (6 bases). The CDR3 spans 17 residues. Germline assignment: CDR1 MDHEN and CDR2 SYDVKM. Deletions cut 5 bases from V and 2 bases from J, with 20 bases between. The DNA for the CDR3 is TGTGCCAGCAGTCTCTTCGAGTCCGGACAGTCCACAGATACGCAGTATTTT. This translates into CASSLFESGQSTDTQYF.

This clonotype was observed at least ten times. The V call is TRBV4-3, the J call TRBJ1-1; D ambiguous. Germline CDR1 is LGHNA and CDR2 is YSLEER. The CDR3 sequence is 15 residues long. V was trimmed by 0 bases and J by 1 base, leaving 9 bases between them. CDR3 region: CASSQDSPANTEAFF. CDR3 DNA: TGCGCCAGCAGCCAAGATAGTCCGGCGAACACTGAAGCTTTCTTT.

The table lists this clonotype with a few counts. The J gene is TRBJ2-2, the V gene TRBV4-1; D might be TRBD1 or TRBD2, each matching 5 bases. The CDR3 loop spans 15 amino acids. V was cut by 1 base and J by 4 bases, with 10 bases left in between. Germline-derived CDR1 and CDR2 are MGHRA and YSYEKL. The CDR3 loop is CASSQGGSTTGELFF. As DNA, the CDR3 is TGCGCCAGCAGCCAAGGGGGGTCGACCACCGGGGAGCTGTTTTTT.

This clonotype was picked up a small number of times. V usage is TRBV27 and J usage is TRBJ2-1; D is ambiguous. The CDR3 loop spans 13 amino acids. CDR1 is MNHEY and CDR2 is SMNVEV in the germline V gene (reference sequence). With 0 bases removed from V and 14 bases from J, the gap between germline ends came to 14 bases. The CDR3 bases are TGTGCCAGCAGTTTATCGGTTAGGTATTTGGAGTTCTTC. It yields the protein CASSLSVRYLEFF.

This clonotype was counted many times. This sequence joins TRBV19 and TRBJ2-1; TRBD2 is a possible D gene (5 bases). Deletions cut 7 bases from V and 7 bases from J, with 17 bases between. There are 14 residues in the CDR3. Germline lookup yields CDR1 LNHDA and CDR2 SQIVND (reference sequence). The CDR3 nucleotides are TGTGCCAGTATAGGAGGCCTGGGTCCTAATGAGCAGTTCTTC. Residues: CASIGGLGPNEQFF.

This clonotype occurred many times. The genes are TRBV29-1 and TRBJ1-2, with 9 bases aligning to TRBD1. This CDR3 region has 12 residues. Trimming at V came to 3 bases and at J to 7 bases, leaving 3 bases not matched to a gene. The germline V gene has CDR1 SQVTM and CDR2 ANQGSEA. Here the CDR3 DNA reads TGCAGCGTTGAGGGACAGGGTACTGGCTACACCTTC. It encodes CSVEGQGTGYTF.

The table lists this clonotype with a few counts. The chain joins TRBV20-1 to TRBJ2-5; 9 bases agree with TRBD2. CDR3 length: 15 amino acids. Germline V gives CDR1 DFQATT, CDR2 SNEGSKA (reference sequence). With 5 bases clipped from V and 0 bases from J, the junction kept 7 bases outside the gene matches. In DNA, the CDR3 is TGCAGTGCTGAGCGGGAGGCTCGGTACCAAGAGACCCAGTACTTC. It specifies CSAEREARYQETQYF.

This clonotype has only a few counts. The chain couples TRBV27 to TRBJ2-3; 10 nucleotides match TRBD2. V was clipped by 1 base and J by 4 bases; unmatched bases: 5. CDR1 MNHEY and CDR2 SMNVEV come from the germline V gene (reference sequence). The length of the CDR3 is 16 residues. In DNA form, the CDR3 reads TGTGCCAGCAGTTTATACGGGACTAGCGACGCAGATACGCAGTATTTT. Translation gives CASSLYGTSDADTQYF.

Ten or more counts support this clonotype. The chain couples TRBV11-2 to TRBJ2-5; 11 nucleotides agree with TRBD2. In germline, CDR1 is SGHAT, CDR2 FQNNGV. This CDR3 comprises 16 residues. Unmatched junction bases numbered 4, after V lost 0 bases and J lost 4 bases. The CDR3 DNA follows: TGTGCCAGCAGCTTAGAGCTCCTAGCGGGGGGAGAGACCCAGTACTTC. Protein: CASSLELLAGGETQYF.

The chain joins TRBV28 to TRBJ1-1; maybe TRBD1 (5 bases). Trimming removed 5 bases at V and 3 bases at J, with 16 bases between. Germline lookup yields CDR1 MDHEN and CDR2 SYDVKM. The CDR3 totals 15 residues. CDR3 amino acids: CASSERQRAYTEAFF. The CDR3 nucleotides are TGTGCCAGCAGTGAGAGACAGAGGGCTTACACTGAAGCTTTCTTT.

On this clonotype itself: With a much larger clone just one base away, this may be a read error. V gene TRBV5-4 combines with J gene TRBJ1-2, with a possible D match to TRBD1 (6 bases). Germline CDR1 SGHNT, CDR2 YYREEE (reference sequence). The CDR3 has 19 amino acids. CDR3 region: CASSLEEGVLLETNYGCTF. In DNA, the CDR3 is TGTGCCAGCAGCTTGGAGGAGGGGGTACTACTCGAAACTAACTATGGCTGCACCTTC.

The gene calls are TRBV19 and TRBJ2-5; a weak D match, TRBD1 (5 bases). From germline, CDR1 is LNHDA and CDR2 SQIVND (reference sequence). The CDR3 has 14 residues. With 3 bases removed from V and 5 bases from J, the gap between germline ends came to 13 bases. DNA for the CDR3: TGTGCCAGTAGTATGGCGGCAGGGCGGGAGACCCAGTACTTC. It translates to CASSMAAGRETQYF.

This clonotype was found once. A read error may explain this, as a much larger clone is one base away. V is TRBV7-9 and J is TRBJ2-7; 10 bases match TRBD2. The CDR3 extends over 16 amino acids. The trim removed 8 bases at V and 4 bases at J, leaving 14 bases unmatched. Germline V CDR1 and CDR2: SEHNR, FQNEAQ (reference sequence). CDR3 in DNA: TGTGCCAGCGCCGCCGTAGGAAGCGGGGGGGCTTACGAGCAGTACTTC. This sequence encodes CASAAVGSGGAYEQYF.

Concerning this clonotype: This may be a read error, as it is one base from a much larger clone. The J gene is TRBJ2-1, the V gene TRBV11-2; D perhaps matches TRBD2 (7 bases). CDR3 size: 15 residues. The germline V and J ends were trimmed by 3 bases and 5 bases, with 14 bases remaining between them. CDR1 SGHAT and CDR2 FQNNGV come from the germline V gene. The CDR3 DNA follows: TGTGCCAGCAGCTTTCGGGGGGCAACCGACAATGAGCAGTTCTTC. This translates into CASSFRGATDNEQFF.

This clonotype was seen a few times. The J gene is TRBJ2-1, the V gene TRBV11-2; 8 bases line up with TRBD2. Germline-derived CDR1 and CDR2 are SGHAT and FQNNGV. The CDR3 totals 15 residues. V gave up 6 bases and J gave up 0 bases; unmatched junction bases: 4. CDR3 bases: TGTGCCAGCAGAGAGAGCGGGAGCTCCTACAATGAGCAGTTCTTC. This codes for CASRESGSSYNEQFF.